This T cell receptor beta chain was obtained from a study of T cells in localized non-small cell lung cancer. Regarding the study as a whole: There were a median around 53 of the top 100 tumor clones appearing in adjacent lung. Uninvolved neighboring lung showed the greatest T cell clonality, exceeding tumor.

With respect to this clone: Antigen unknown.

Profiling relied on immunoSEQ multiplex PCR, and the TCRdb table lists in-frame clones only, not all of them. This table has some 22,000 clones, roughly 80% appearing once. From germline, CDR1 is MNHNS and CDR2 SASEGT. V was shortened by 4 bases and J by 3 bases, with 11 bases between the two germline ends. This CDR3 has 14 amino acids. This receptor was identified in a man aged 35 to 69 with stage II lung adenocarcinoma. The sequencing used PBMCs, collected before any cancer treatment. This chain connects TRBV6-1 to TRBJ2-3; D gene ambiguous. CDR3 nucleotide sequence: TGTGCCAGCAGTGGCTTAGGATCTACAGATACGCAGTATTTT. This encodes CASSGLGSTDTQYF.